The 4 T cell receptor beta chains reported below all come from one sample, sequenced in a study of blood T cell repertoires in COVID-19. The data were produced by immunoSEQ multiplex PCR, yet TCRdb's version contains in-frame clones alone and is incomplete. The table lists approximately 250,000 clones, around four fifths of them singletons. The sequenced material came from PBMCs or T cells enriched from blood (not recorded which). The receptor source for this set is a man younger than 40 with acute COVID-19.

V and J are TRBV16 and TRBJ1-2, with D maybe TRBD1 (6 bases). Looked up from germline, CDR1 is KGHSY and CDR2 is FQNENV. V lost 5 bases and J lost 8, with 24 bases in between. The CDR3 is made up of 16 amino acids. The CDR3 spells CASSAQTGTPAGGYTF. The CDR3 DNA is TGTGCCAGCAGCGCCCAAACTGGGACACCCGCTGGGGGCTACACCTTC.

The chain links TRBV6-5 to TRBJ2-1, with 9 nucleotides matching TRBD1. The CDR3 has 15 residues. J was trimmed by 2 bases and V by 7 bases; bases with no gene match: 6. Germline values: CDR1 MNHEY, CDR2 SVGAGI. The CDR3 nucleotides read TGTGCCAGCACAGGACAGGGGCGAGCCTACAATGAGCAGTTCTTC. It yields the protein CASTGQGRAYNEQFF.

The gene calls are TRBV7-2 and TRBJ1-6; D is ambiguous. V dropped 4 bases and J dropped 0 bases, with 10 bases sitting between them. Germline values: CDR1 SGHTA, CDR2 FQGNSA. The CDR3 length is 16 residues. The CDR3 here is CASSSQRSSYNSPLHF. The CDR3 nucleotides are TGTGCCAGCAGCTCACAGAGAAGCTCCTATAATTCACCCCTCCACTTT.

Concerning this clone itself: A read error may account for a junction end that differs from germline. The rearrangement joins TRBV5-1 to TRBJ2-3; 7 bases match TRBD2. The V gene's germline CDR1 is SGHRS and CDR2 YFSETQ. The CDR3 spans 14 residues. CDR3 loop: CASSSGEGGDTQYF. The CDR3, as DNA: TGTGCCAGCAGTTCGGGGGAGGGCGGAGATACGCAGTATTTT.